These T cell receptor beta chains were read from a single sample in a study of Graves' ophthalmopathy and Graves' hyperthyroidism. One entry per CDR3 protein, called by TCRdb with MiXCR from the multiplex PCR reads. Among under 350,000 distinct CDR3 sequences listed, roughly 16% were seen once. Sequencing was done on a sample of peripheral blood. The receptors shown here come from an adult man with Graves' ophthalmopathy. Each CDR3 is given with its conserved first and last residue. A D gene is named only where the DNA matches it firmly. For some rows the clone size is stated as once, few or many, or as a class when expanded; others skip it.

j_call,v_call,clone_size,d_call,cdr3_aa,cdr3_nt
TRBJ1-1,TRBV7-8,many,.,CASSLETEAFF,TGTGCCAGCAGCTTAGAGACTGAAGCTTTCTTT
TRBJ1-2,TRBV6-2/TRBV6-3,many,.,CASRRPTRSGYYIGYTF,TGTGCCAGCAGGCGACCGACGCGCTCCGGATACTATATCGGCTACACCTTC
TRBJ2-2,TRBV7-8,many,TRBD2,CASSLGLAVTNTGELFF,TGTGCCAGCAGCTTGGGCCTAGCGGTTACGAACACCGGGGAGCTGTTTTTT
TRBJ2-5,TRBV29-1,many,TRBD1,CSGKEPGQGAQETQYF,TGCAGCGGAAAAGAACCGGGACAGGGGGCCCAAGAGACCCAGTACTTC
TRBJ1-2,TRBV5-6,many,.,CASSLGDDDGYTF,TGTGCCAGCAGCTTGGGGGACGATGATGGCTACACCTTC
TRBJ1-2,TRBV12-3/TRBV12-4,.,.,CASSFQGVYGYTF,TGTGCCAGCAGTTTTCAGGGAGTCTATGGCTACACCTTC
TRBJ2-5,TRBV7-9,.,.,CASSSVGAETQYF,TGTGCCAGCAGCTCCGTCGGGGCAGAGACCCAGTACTTC
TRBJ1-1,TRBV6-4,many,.,CASSPSGHTEASF,TGTGCCAGCAGCCCCTCAGGGCACACTGAAGCTTCCTTT
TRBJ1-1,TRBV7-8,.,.,CASSLALGVTEAFF,TGTGCCAGCAGCTTAGCGCTCGGGGTCACTGAAGCTTTCTTT
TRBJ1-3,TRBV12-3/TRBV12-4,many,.,CASSLQLSGNTIYF,TGTGCCAGCAGCCTACAGCTATCTGGAAACACCATATATTTT
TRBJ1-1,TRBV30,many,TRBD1,CAWSTGQLNTEAFF,TGTGCCTGGAGTACGGGACAGTTAAACACTGAAGCTTTCTTT
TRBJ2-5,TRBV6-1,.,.,CASSESWGKETQYF,TGTGCCAGCAGTGAAAGCTGGGGAAAAGAGACCCAGTACTTC
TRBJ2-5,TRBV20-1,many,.,CSARVAETQYF,TGCAGTGCTAGAGTTGCTGAGACCCAGTACTTC
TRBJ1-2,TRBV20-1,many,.,CSARDRGDGYTF,TGCAGTGCTAGAGATCGGGGAGATGGCTACACCTTC
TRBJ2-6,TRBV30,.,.,CAWEGTGHWANVLTF,TGTGCCTGGGAAGGAACGGGACACTGGGCCAACGTCCTGACTTTC
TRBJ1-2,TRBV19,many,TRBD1,CASSSRARGLAGYTF,TGTGCCAGTAGTTCAAGAGCCAGGGGGCTGGCTGGCTACACCTTC
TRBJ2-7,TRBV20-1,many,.,CSVPGPSGGISYEQYF,TGCAGTGTCCCAGGGCCCAGCGGAGGGATCTCCTACGAGCAGTACTTC